A single T cell receptor beta chain is shown here with its context. What it binds is unknown. This sample was included in a study of T-cell memory formation after mild COVID-19. General study findings and limits: Later expanders leaned CD4+, whereas day 15 to 85 contracting clones were balanced CD4/CD8. Clones which contracted sat mainly in CM and EM if CD4+, and in EMRA if CD8+.

The V and J ends lost 7 bases and 12 bases, in that order; junction bases with no gene match: 13. This CDR3 comprises 15 residues. Germline V lookup: CDR1 MNHEY, CDR2 SVGEGT. TCRdb reprocessed the 5' RACE reads with MiXCR, giving one entry per CDR3 protein. The repertoire includes fewer than 250,000 distinct CDR3 sequences, under 30% of them detected once, and around 10% sits in the top ten. The sample comprised PBMCs or a T cell subset sorted from them (not recorded which). This chain links TRBV6-2 or TRBV6-3 with TRBJ2-1; TRBD1 matches at 12 bases. This TCR was recovered from an adult woman who had mild COVID-19 (a few samples of this study predate the infection). Cell type and time point are not known. This CDR3 is CASIPGTGGAGLQFF. The CDR3 region has the DNA TGTGCCAGCATCCCCGGGACAGGGGGCGCCGGACTGCAGTTCTTC.